A selection of T cell receptor beta chains follows, all from one sample in a study of blood T cell repertoires in COVID-19. TCRdb keeps only in-frame clones here, not all; method: immunoSEQ multiplex PCR. The table records about 110,000 clones, 70% to 85% of them present only once. The specimen was peripheral blood. The receptors originated from a woman in her sixties or seventies with acute or convalescent COVID-19. Each CDR3 is given with its conserved first and last residue. A D gene is named only where the DNA matches it firmly. Clone size is not always given. Where it is, it says once, few, many or a class for expanded clones.

v_gene: TRBV7-2
d_gene: -
j_gene: TRBJ2-3
abundance: -
CDR3aa: CASSHLGGHNTDTQYF

v_gene: TRBV7-8
d_gene: TRBD1
j_gene: TRBJ1-2
abundance: few
CDR3aa: CASSLGTGVNNYGYTF

v_gene: TRBV9
d_gene: -
j_gene: TRBJ1-3
abundance: -
CDR3aa: CASSVQHLSGNTIYF

v_gene: TRBV6-4
d_gene: -
j_gene: TRBJ2-6
abundance: few
CDR3aa: CASRREAGANVLTF

v_gene: TRBV7-9
d_gene: TRBD1
j_gene: TRBJ1-1
abundance: -
CDR3aa: CASSLGWGQRSTEAFF

v_gene: TRBV7-2
d_gene: TRBD2
j_gene: TRBJ2-3
abundance: -
CDR3aa: CASSLGRGGDTDTQYF

v_gene: TRBV19
d_gene: -
j_gene: TRBJ1-5
abundance: once
CDR3aa: CASSIDRGEPQHF

v_gene: TRBV28
d_gene: TRBD2
j_gene: TRBJ2-2
abundance: few
CDR3aa: CASSPPGGRGELFF

v_gene: TRBV7-2
d_gene: -
j_gene: TRBJ1-1
abundance: -
CDR3aa: CASSLPAGGMNTEAFF

v_gene: TRBV5-1
d_gene: -
j_gene: TRBJ2-7
abundance: once
CDR3aa: CASSLDTSDEQYF

v_gene: TRBV5-1
d_gene: TRBD2
j_gene: TRBJ2-1
abundance: -
CDR3aa: CASSLGGTSGNNEQFF

v_gene: TRBV19
d_gene: TRBD1
j_gene: TRBJ1-2
abundance: -
CDR3aa: CASTTGQGSDGYTF

v_gene: TRBV7-9
d_gene: -
j_gene: TRBJ1-5
abundance: -
CDR3aa: CASSRSDQPQHF

v_gene: TRBV5-1
d_gene: TRBD1
j_gene: TRBJ1-1
abundance: -
CDR3aa: CASSSLRQGLNTEAFF

v_gene: TRBV5-6
d_gene: -
j_gene: TRBJ2-1
abundance: few
CDR3aa: CASRFTSTYNEQFF

v_gene: TRBV6-1
d_gene: TRBD1
j_gene: TRBJ1-4
abundance: -
CDR3aa: CASSEAAGQGAEGEKLFF

v_gene: TRBV9
d_gene: TRBD1
j_gene: TRBJ2-5
abundance: -
CDR3aa: CASSPSQGADWETQYF

v_gene: TRBV20-1
d_gene: -
j_gene: TRBJ1-1
abundance: few
CDR3aa: CSVQGNTEAFF

v_gene: TRBV6-1
d_gene: -
j_gene: TRBJ2-1
abundance: -
CDR3aa: CASSQASNEQFF

v_gene: TRBV30
d_gene: TRBD1
j_gene: TRBJ1-4
abundance: -
CDR3aa: CAWSTGGKLFF

v_gene: TRBV2
d_gene: TRBD1
j_gene: TRBJ2-3
abundance: -
CDR3aa: CASSPDRTDTQYF

v_gene: TRBV12-3/TRBV12-4
d_gene: TRBD2
j_gene: TRBJ2-7
abundance: -
CDR3aa: CASQQGLAREQYF

v_gene: TRBV12-5
d_gene: TRBD1
j_gene: TRBJ2-1
abundance: -
CDR3aa: CASGPGQGWDEQFF

v_gene: TRBV28
d_gene: -
j_gene: TRBJ2-7
abundance: -
CDR3aa: CASSLSSYEQYF

v_gene: TRBV2
d_gene: -
j_gene: TRBJ1-1
abundance: -
CDR3aa: CASRQTENTEAFF

v_gene: TRBV1
d_gene: -
j_gene: TRBJ2-3
abundance: -
CDR3aa: CTSSQEGVAGPIPDTQYF

v_gene: TRBV9
d_gene: TRBD2
j_gene: TRBJ2-5
abundance: -
CDR3aa: CASSPEAGGVETQYF

v_gene: TRBV28
d_gene: -
j_gene: TRBJ1-2
abundance: few
CDR3aa: CASSSLTGPNYGYTF

v_gene: TRBV9
d_gene: -
j_gene: TRBJ2-4
abundance: -
CDR3aa: CASSPRQGGNIQYF

v_gene: TRBV2
d_gene: -
j_gene: TRBJ1-2
abundance: -
CDR3aa: CASSEERQTTGGYTF

v_gene: TRBV5-4
d_gene: TRBD1
j_gene: TRBJ2-5
abundance: -
CDR3aa: CASSQSTGIETQYF

v_gene: TRBV11-1
d_gene: -
j_gene: TRBJ1-1
abundance: once
CDR3aa: CASSFSGRENTEAFF

v_gene: TRBV19
d_gene: -
j_gene: TRBJ1-2
abundance: medium-sized
CDR3aa: CASSSPGGSQFYGYTF

v_gene: TRBV15
d_gene: TRBD2
j_gene: TRBJ2-3
abundance: -
CDR3aa: CATSLGLAGLTDTQYF

v_gene: TRBV28
d_gene: -
j_gene: TRBJ1-2
abundance: -
CDR3aa: CASSSMVGQGSAYGYTF

v_gene: TRBV5-1
d_gene: -
j_gene: TRBJ2-1
abundance: once
CDR3aa: CASSSDSYNEQFF

v_gene: TRBV18
d_gene: -
j_gene: TRBJ1-4
abundance: -
CDR3aa: CASSQDRTNEKLFF

v_gene: TRBV6-2/TRBV6-3
d_gene: TRBD1
j_gene: TRBJ1-5
abundance: -
CDR3aa: CASSYSPGQGVQPQHF

v_gene: TRBV5-4
d_gene: TRBD1
j_gene: TRBJ2-4
abundance: -
CDR3aa: CASSPGTGEKKAKNIQYF

v_gene: TRBV19
d_gene: TRBD1
j_gene: TRBJ1-1
abundance: -
CDR3aa: CASSPRQGSKDTEAFF

v_gene: TRBV6-6
d_gene: TRBD2
j_gene: TRBJ2-5
abundance: -
CDR3aa: CASTVAGETQYF

v_gene: TRBV27
d_gene: TRBD2
j_gene: TRBJ2-1
abundance: -
CDR3aa: CASSRPSGGVNSQFF

v_gene: TRBV28
d_gene: TRBD2
j_gene: TRBJ2-1
abundance: -
CDR3aa: CASNRAGTLYNEQFF

v_gene: TRBV5-1
d_gene: TRBD1
j_gene: TRBJ2-5
abundance: -
CDR3aa: CASSQNPRDRGWETQYF

v_gene: TRBV28
d_gene: -
j_gene: TRBJ1-4
abundance: -
CDR3aa: CASSFSGFGANEKLFF